These 24 T cell receptor beta chains came from one sample sequenced in a study of pediatric ulcerative colitis. Measured with immunoSEQ multiplex PCR; TCRdb has only the in-frame clones, and not every one. Altogether over 45,000 clones are present, about 79% being singletons, with the ten largest covering 3% to 4.5%. During colonoscopy, one to two rectal pinch biopsies were collected. The material sequenced was gut tissue. Receptors originate from a girl aged 10 to 17 with moderate ulcerative colitis.

The V gene is TRBV7-9, the J gene TRBJ1-1; 7 positions match TRBD1. Germline loops: CDR1 SEHNR, CDR2 FQNEAQ (reference sequence). The CDR3 has 16 amino acids. Trimming took 0 bases from V and 5 from J; bases not matched to a gene: 9. CDR3 sequence reads: CASSLAEGQGGTEAFF. CDR3 coding DNA: TGTGCCAGCAGCTTAGCGGAAGGGCAGGGGGGGACTGAAGCTTTCTTT. Using reference TRBV7-9 and TRBJ1-1 for the parts outside the CDR3, the full variable domain is DTGVSQNPRHKITKRGQNVTFRCDPISEHNRLYWYRQTLGQGPEFLTYFQNEAQLEKSRLLSDRFSAERPKGSFSTLEIQRTEQGDSAMYLCASSLAEGQGGTEAFFGQGTRLTVV.

The rearrangement joins TRBV6-5 to TRBJ2-7; D possibly corresponds to TRBD1 (5 bases). The CDR3 is 14 amino acids. The ends were cut back, 2 bases at V and 4 bases at J, with 12 bases in the middle. Germline V lookup: CDR1 MNHEY, CDR2 SVGAGI. This CDR3 reads CASSYDRSMYEQYF. The CDR3, as DNA: TGTGCCAGCAGTTACGACAGATCAATGTACGAGCAGTACTTC.

The rearrangement links TRBV7-9 to TRBJ2-3; D call uncertain. Germline loops: CDR1 SEHNR, CDR2 FQNEAQ (reference sequence). Trimming took off 1 base at V and 4 bases at J, with 6 bases between the two ends. The CDR3 is 13 amino acids. CDR3 sequence: CASSLVRSDTQYF. CDR3 in DNA: TGTGCCAGCAGCTTAGTCAGGTCAGATACGCAGTATTTT. Looking up the rest from reference TRBV7-9 and TRBJ2-3 gives the full variable domain: DTGVSQNPRHKITKRGQNVTFRCDPISEHNRLYWYRQTLGQGPEFLTYFQNEAQLEKSRLLSDRFSAERPKGSFSTLEIQRTEQGDSAMYLCASSLVRSDTQYFGPGTRLTVL.

V gene TRBV19 combines with J gene TRBJ1-3; tentative D call: TRBD1 (5 bases). The germline gives CDR1 LNHDA, CDR2 SQIVND (reference sequence). The CDR3 runs 15 residues. V lost 7 bases to trimming and J lost 0 bases, with 13 bases between them. The CDR3 reads CASNRDPYSGNTIYF. DNA for the CDR3: TGTGCCAGTAATCGGGACCCATACTCTGGAAACACCATATATTTT.

The rearrangement uses TRBV6-6 and TRBJ1-3, with 8 nucleotides matching TRBD1. V lost 7 bases to trimming and J lost 2 bases; unmatched junction nucleotides: 7. The CDR3 consists of 15 residues. The germline CDR1 and CDR2 sequences are MNHNY and SVGAGI (reference sequence). The CDR3, as DNA: TGTGCCAGCACCGGACAGGGTCTTCCTGGAAACACCATATATTTT. Its protein product is CASTGQGLPGNTIYF.

Here the CDR3 reads CASSSGTGNDIQYF. The CDR3 nucleotides read TGTGCCAGCAGCTCTGGGACAGGGAATGACATTCAGTACTTC. The gene calls are TRBV13 and TRBJ2-4; TRBD1 matches 9 bases. V gave up 4 bases and J gave up 8 bases; unmatched junction bases: 6. The CDR3 is 14 amino acids. Germline CDR1 PRHDT, CDR2 FYEKMQ (reference sequence).

This clone was seen only once. This CDR3 reads CASSLMGQGNYGYTF. The CDR3 DNA sequence: TGTGCCAGCAGCTTAATGGGACAGGGAAACTATGGCTACACCTTC. The chain joins TRBV7-2 to TRBJ1-2, with 9 bases fitting TRBD1. The CDR3 contains 15 residues. CDR1 and CDR2 (germline): SGHTA, FQGNSA. Trimming cost V 2 bases and J 2 bases; bases outside gene matches: 3.

By sample fraction, this clone is medium-sized. This chain joins TRBV29-1 and TRBJ1-2; D gene uncertain. Per germline, CDR1 SQVTM and CDR2 ANQGSEA. CDR3 length equals 12 residues. The V gene lost 6 bases and the J gene lost 5 bases, with 13 bases spanning the gap. The CDR3 loop reads CSVLTTWYGYTF. In nucleotides, the CDR3 is TGCAGCGTGCTGACCACATGGTATGGCTACACCTTC.

The J gene is TRBJ2-7, the V gene TRBV11-3; D gene ambiguous. Germline V CDR1 and CDR2: SGHNT, YENEEA. The V gene lost 5 bases and the J gene lost 4 bases, with 12 bases spanning the gap. The CDR3 has 13 amino acids. The CDR3 nucleotides are TGTGCCAGCAGCGCGCTTGACGGTTACGAGCAGTACTTC. It encodes CASSALDGYEQYF.

The chain uses TRBV25-1 and TRBJ2-7; TRBD1 matches 9 bases. This CDR3 has 14 amino acids. The J segment lost 4 bases and the V segment lost 2 bases, leaving 3 bases of the junction unmatched. CDR1 and CDR2 from the germline V gene are MGHDK and SYGVNS. In nucleotides, the CDR3 is TGTGCCAGCAGTGAACGGACAGGGGAATACGAGCAGTACTTC. This sequence encodes CASSERTGEYEQYF.

The CDR3 protein is CAGNRDSGSPLHF. The CDR3 region has the DNA TGTGCCGGAAACAGGGATTCTGGTTCACCCCTCCACTTT. This chain links TRBV2 with TRBJ1-6; maybe TRBD1 (6 bases). This CDR3 is 13 amino acids long. The V end was cut by 11 bases, the J end by 9 bases, with 17 bases between. Germline-derived CDR1 and CDR2 are SNHLY and FYNNEI.

The rearrangement links TRBV2 to TRBJ1-4; no reliable D call. CDR1 is SNHLY, CDR2 FYNNEI, per germline. This CDR3 region has 15 residues. With 7 bases removed from V and 8 bases from J, the gap between germline ends came to 20 bases. The CDR3 coding sequence is TGTGCCAGCAACCTAGAGAGGGCCCCGGGAGAAAAACTGTTTTTT. Protein product: CASNLERAPGEKLFF.

The J gene is TRBJ2-5, the V gene TRBV5-6; 11 bases agree with TRBD2. The CDR3 is 16 amino acids. Germline V CDR1 and CDR2: SGHDT, YYEEEE. V lost 4 bases to trimming and J lost 2 bases; unmatched junction nucleotides: 7. CDR3: CASSNQTSGEQETQYF. The CDR3 DNA reads as TGTGCCAGCAGCAACCAGACTAGCGGGGAACAAGAGACCCAGTACTTC.

The V and J genes are TRBV4-1 and TRBJ2-5; TRBD1 might be the D (6 bases). CDR1 is MGHRA and CDR2 is YSYEKL in the germline V gene. The CDR3 sequence is 14 residues long. Trimming removed 8 bases from V and 4 bases from J, with 17 bases in between. CDR3 coding DNA: TGCGCCAGCGGACGTCCGGGACAAATAGAGACCCAGTACTTC. Amino acids: CASGRPGQIETQYF.

CDR3 coding DNA: TGTGCCAGCAGCTTTCGAAGCGGGGGGGCCGCAAATGAGCAGTTCTTC. Residues: CASSFRSGGAANEQFF. J is TRBJ2-1 and V is TRBV5-4; 10 bases map to TRBD2. Germline V lookup: CDR1 SGHNT, CDR2 YYREEE (reference sequence). This CDR3 is 16 amino acids long. Losses at the gene ends were 2 bases for V and 7 bases for J; bases not matched to a gene: 9.

The chain is built from TRBV7-2 and TRBJ1-6, with D perhaps TRBD1 (6 bases). Trimming took off 7 bases at V and 3 bases at J, with 13 bases between the two ends. This CDR3 comprises 15 residues. Germline loops: CDR1 SGHTA, CDR2 FQGNSA. Here the CDR3 DNA reads TGTGCCAGCACCAGGGGATCAATCTATAATTCACCCCTCCACTTT. It yields the protein CASTRGSIYNSPLHF.

The chain employs TRBV2 and TRBJ1-2, with TRBD1 matching 9 bases. Germline V lookup: CDR1 SNHLY, CDR2 FYNNEI. V lost 5 bases to trimming and J lost 4 bases; unmatched junction nucleotides: 8. The CDR3 has 15 residues. The CDR3 DNA reads as TGTGCCAGCAGTTACAAAGGGACAGGGAGCTATGGCTACACCTTC. Its protein product is CASSYKGTGSYGYTF. The variable domain in full, with the rest retrieved from reference TRBV2 and TRBJ1-2, is EPEVTQTPSHQVTQMGQEVILRCVPISNHLYFYWYRQILGQKVEFLVSFYNNEISEKSEIFDDQFSVERPDGSNFTLKIRSTKLEDSAMYFCASSYKGTGSYGYTFGSGTRLTVV.

Only a few counts were recorded for this clone. CDR3 nucleotide sequence: TGTGCCAGCACCGTTTCCTATGGCTACACCTTC. This encodes CASTVSYGYTF. The chain couples TRBV6-4 to TRBJ1-2; no firm D call. The V gene's germline CDR1 is MRHNA and CDR2 SNTAGT. Trimming left V 7 bases short and J 4 bases short, with 7 bases between. There are 11 residues in the CDR3.

The chain couples TRBV18 to TRBJ2-5, with D unclear. CDR3 length equals 12 residues. Germline CDR1 and CDR2: KGHSH and LQKENI. Trimming removed 6 bases at V and 1 base at J, with 6 bases between. CDR3 sequence reads: CASSRSQETQYF. The CDR3 DNA reads as TGTGCCAGCTCCCGTAGCCAAGAGACCCAGTACTTC.

V is TRBV7-8 and J is TRBJ2-7, with a possible D match to TRBD2 (7 bases). V shed 5 bases and J shed 4 bases, with 15 bases lying between them. CDR3 length equals 14 residues. Per the germline V gene, CDR1 is SGHVS and CDR2 is FQNEAQ. CDR3 amino acids: CASSQGGAMYEQYF. CDR3 bases: TGTGCCAGCAGCCAAGGGGGGGCTATGTACGAGCAGTACTTC. Combining the CDR3 with reference TRBV7-8 and TRBJ2-7 gives the whole variable domain GAGVSQSPRYKVAKRGQDVALRCDPISGHVSLFWYQQALGQGPEFLTYFQNEAQLDKSGLPSDRFFAERPEGSVSTLKIQRTQQEDSAVYLCASSQGGAMYEQYFGPGTRLTVT.

J is TRBJ2-3 and V is TRBV4-1, with D possibly matching TRBD1 (5 bases). The CDR3 spans 16 residues. Trimming removed 3 bases at V and 0 bases at J, with 13 bases between. Germline loops: CDR1 MGHRA, CDR2 YSYEKL. The CDR3 sequence is CASSHRLDRSTDTQYF. DNA of the CDR3: TGCGCCAGCAGCCATAGACTTGACAGAAGCACAGATACGCAGTATTTT.

The chain is built from TRBV4-1 and TRBJ2-7; D is unresolved. V was cut by 0 bases and J by 0 bases, with 9 bases left in between. Germline loops: CDR1 MGHRA, CDR2 YSYEKL. This CDR3 has 15 amino acids. CDR3 nucleotides: TGCGCCAGCAGCCAAGATTTCGTTCCCTCCTACGAGCAGTACTTC. It yields the protein CASSQDFVPSYEQYF.

The chain joins TRBV2 to TRBJ2-3; 14 positions match TRBD2. This CDR3 is built from 16 residues. V lost 1 base and J lost 4; bases outside the gene matches: 1. Germline values: CDR1 SNHLY, CDR2 FYNNEI. CDR3 protein: CASSEGTSGGSDTQYF. The DNA for the CDR3 is TGTGCCAGCAGTGAAGGGACTAGCGGGGGGTCAGATACGCAGTATTTT.

V usage is TRBV10-2 and J usage is TRBJ1-4; the match to TRBD1 covers 9 bases. This CDR3 region has 14 residues. Germline lookup yields CDR1 WSHSY and CDR2 SAAADI. Trimming cost V 8 bases and J 5 bases; bases outside gene matches: 6. CDR3 nucleotides: TGCGCCAGCCAAGGGGACAGGGAAAATGAAAAACTGTTTTTT. It encodes CASQGDRENEKLFF.